This T cell receptor (beta chain) was captured in a study of OX40 agonist ivuxolimab in advanced cancers. In the study overall: The costimulatory receptor OX40 (CD134) was targeted by ivuxolimab, a fully human IgG2 agonistic monoclonal antibody. Of the roughly 52 dose-escalation patients, hepatocellular carcinoma was present in about 19, melanoma in around 15, renal cell carcinoma in 9 and head and neck cancer in 9. Peripheral TCRbeta sequencing was intended to test whether TCR sequence diversity was altered and clonal T-cell expansion was caused by ivuxolimab. Partial responses were achieved by three dose-escalation patients, of whom one had hepatocellular carcinoma and two had cutaneous melanoma. The monotherapy dose-escalation portion (N of about 50 patients) of the phase I ivuxolimab trial is reported in the paper. In the dose-escalation cohort, approximately 80% of patients were male, and the mean age was around 65 years with a range of about 20 to 80. Prior anti-PD-1, anti-PD-L1 or anti-CTLA-4 therapy was permitted, and about two fifths of dose-escalation patients had received checkpoint inhibitors. Intravenous ivuxolimab was administered to patients every 2 weeks at six dose levels: 0.01, 0.1, 0.3, 1.5, 3 and 10 mg/kg.

A remark on this clone: The antigen it binds to is not known. Base qualities were left out, and no much larger clone turns up one base away. This specimen includes other DNA sequences encoding the same CDR3.

Points the paper makes about the study in general: After ivuxolimab, more expanded clones were found on average in CD8+ T cells than in CD4+ T cells. Low levels of normalized T-cell clonal expansion were also seen in some nonresponding patients. In partial responders in the 0.1-3.0 mg/kg groups, normalized peripheral clonal expansion was found to be among the lowest, especially among CD8+ T cells. The antigen specificity of the peripheral T cells that underwent clonal expansion was not determined. Clonal expansion of both CD4+ and CD8+ blood T cells was observed from baseline to week 6 at doses 0.1 to 3.0 mg/kg.

The trial excluded patients who had a history of autoimmune disease or who were on systemic immunosuppression. Peripheral blood for TCR sequencing was collected from all dose cohorts at baseline, on cycle 4 day 1, and on cycle 7 day 1. Samples came from an open-label, multicenter, first-in-human phase I dose-escalation trial of ivuxolimab. The trial enrolled adults with locally advanced or metastatic head and neck squamous cell, hepatocellular, melanoma or renal cell carcinoma. Before TCR sequencing, CD4+ and CD8+ T cells were separately sorted from peripheral blood. Genomic DNA was isolated from the sorted cells so that the TCRbeta CDR3 region could be sequenced. The immunoSEQ Assay was used for sequencing of TCRbeta CDR3 regions. Not all clones reach the TCRdb copy of this immuneACCESS table, which keeps in-frame sequences only. Checked studies attribute under half of the gap to unresolved V genes and leave the rest unexplained. The sample contains about 57,000 clones, over 80% of them found a single time. Jointly, the top ten make up about 4.8% of the sample.

Sequences MNHEY (CDR1) and SVGAGI (CDR2) are obtained from the germline V gene. The CDR3 sequence holds 15 residues, the cysteine and phenylalanine included. Solely the CDR3 DNA is kept, with 45 bases framed from the first base. V is reduced by 5 bases and J by 5 bases, leaving a spacing of 19 bases between them. The sequenced sample was CD4+ or CD8+ T cells sorted from blood, obtained in a trial of the OX40 agonist ivuxolimab. This receptor was taken from an adult with an advanced solid tumor such as melanoma, head and neck, liver or kidney cancer. The rearrangement combines TRBV6-5 with TRBJ2-7; possibly the D gene is TRBD2, per 7 matching bases. The DNA sequence follows: TGTGCCAGCAGTCCGACCAGCGGGGACATTCACGAGCAGTACTTC. This gives the protein CASSPTSGDIHEQYF.